The 27 T cell receptor beta chains reported below all come from one sample, sequenced in a study of blood T cell repertoires in COVID-19. Data came from immunoSEQ multiplex PCR; TCRdb stores just in-frame clones and leaves some out. The top ten clones hold approximately 27% of a sample with roughly 170,000 clones, 75% to 80% of them seen once. What was sequenced was peripheral blood. The receptors were sampled from a woman aged 70-85 years with acute or convalescent COVID-19.

V is TRBV7-3 and J is TRBJ2-3; 10 nucleotides agree with TRBD1. After removal of 4 bases from V and 4 bases from J, the junction contained 5 bases not matched to a gene. Germline V gene sequence: CDR1 SGHTA, CDR2 FQGTGA. CDR3 size: 15 residues. The CDR3 bases are TGTGCCAGCAGCTACGGACAGGGGGGGTCAGATACGCAGTATTTT. Its translation: CASSYGQGGSDTQYF.

V gene TRBV7-3 combines with J gene TRBJ2-7, with no clear D. V gave up 2 bases and J gave up 0 bases, with 8 bases separating them. Germline values: CDR1 SGHTA, CDR2 FQGTGA. The CDR3 totals 14 residues. CDR3 protein: CASSLGPFSYEQYF. The CDR3 DNA sequence: TGTGCCAGCAGCTTAGGGCCGTTCTCCTACGAGCAGTACTTC. Variable domain in full (rest from reference TRBV7-3 and TRBJ2-7): GAGVSQTPSNKVTEKGKYVELRCDPISGHTALYWYRQSLGQGPEFLIYFQGTGAADDSGLPNDRFFAVRPEGSVSTLKIQRTERGDSAVYLCASSLGPFSYEQYFGPGTRLTVT.

V usage is TRBV6-5 and J usage is TRBJ2-5; no clear D. Germline CDR1 and CDR2: MNHEY and SVGAGI. V was shortened by 0 bases and J by 4 bases, with 12 bases between the two germline ends. The CDR3 extends over 15 amino acids. The CDR3 DNA follows: TGTGCCAGCAGTTACTCGGCCCTAGGTGGAGAGACCCAGTACTTC. Its translation: CASSYSALGGETQYF.

The J gene is TRBJ1-5, the V gene TRBV7-9, with D hard to call. Germline CDR1 reads SEHNR; CDR2 reads FQNEAQ (reference sequence). Trimming took off 9 bases at V and 5 bases at J, with 17 bases between the two ends. There are 14 residues in the CDR3. The CDR3 loop is CARARRVLYQPQHF. CDR3 DNA sequence: TGTGCCAGGGCCAGGCGCGTCTTGTATCAGCCCCAGCATTTT. The full variable domain, rest sourced from reference TRBV7-9 and TRBJ1-5, is DTGVSQNPRHKITKRGQNVTFRCDPISEHNRLYWYRQTLGQGPEFLTYFQNEAQLEKSRLLSDRFSAERPKGSFSTLEIQRTEQGDSAMYLCARARRVLYQPQHFGDGTRLSIL.

V gene TRBV7-3 combines with J gene TRBJ2-1; 11 nucleotides line up with TRBD2. The germline V gene encodes CDR1 SGHTA and CDR2 FQGTGA. The trim removed 6 bases at V and 7 bases at J, leaving 11 bases unmatched. The CDR3 runs 16 residues. The CDR3 loop reads CASSSHSASGRNEQFF. In nucleotides, the CDR3 is TGTGCCAGCAGTTCCCACTCGGCTAGCGGGAGGAATGAGCAGTTCTTC.

The genes are TRBV21-1 and TRBJ2-1; TRBD2, the table's D call, was not compared with the DNA. TRBV21-1 is given as a pseudogene. This CDR3 spans 18 amino acids. CDR3 region: CASRSAWESGRYGNEQFF. CDR3 coding DNA: TGTGCCAGCAGATCTGCTTGGGAAAGCGGGAGGTATGGCAATGAGCAGTTCTTC.

The rearrangement joins TRBV10-1 to TRBJ2-1; TRBD2 matches 8 bases. V lost 4 bases and J lost 6; bases outside the gene matches: 5. Germline V gene sequence: CDR1 WNHNN, CDR2 SYGVQD (reference sequence). The CDR3 runs to 14 residues. The DNA of the CDR3 is TGCGCCAGCAGTGGAGTAGCGGGATTCAATGAGCAGTTCTTC. The encoded protein is CASSGVAGFNEQFF.

The chain is built from TRBV18 and TRBJ2-1; D may be TRBD2 (5 bases). V lost 6 bases, J lost 5 bases, and 14 bases lay in between. This CDR3 is built from 14 residues. Germline V gene data show CDR1 as KGHSH and CDR2 as LQKENI. The CDR3: CASSPQTTNNEQFF. The DNA for the CDR3 is TGTGCCAGCTCCCCGCAGACTACCAACAATGAGCAGTTCTTC.

The chain employs TRBV7-9 and TRBJ2-2, with TRBD2 identical over 7 bases. The CDR3 extends over 15 amino acids. With V trimmed by 1 base and J by 6 bases, 5 bases remained unmatched. Per the germline V gene, CDR1 is SEHNR and CDR2 is FQNEAQ (reference sequence). CDR3 coding DNA: TGTGCCAGCAGCTTAGGCGCGGGAGTTTCCGGGGAGCTGTTTTTT. Protein: CASSLGAGVSGELFF.

In its sample, this clone was seen a few times. The DNA of the CDR3 is TGTGCCAGCAGCTTTAAACCGAGCTCACCCCTCCACTTT. Residues: CASSFKPSSPLHF. The chain recombines TRBV5-6 with TRBJ1-6; D remains ambiguous. V shed 2 bases and J shed 10 bases, with 10 bases lying between them. Germline V gene data show CDR1 as SGHDT and CDR2 as YYEEEE. The CDR3 is 13 residues long. Full variable domain (rest looked up from reference TRBV5-6 and TRBJ1-6): DAGVTQSPTHLIKTRGQQVTLRCSPKSGHDTVSWYQQALGQGPQFIFQYYEEEERQRGNFPDRFSGHQFPNYSSELNVNALLLGDSALYLCASSFKPSSPLHFGNGTRLTVT.

J is TRBJ2-6 and V is TRBV5-1; no clear D gene. Germline V gene sequence: CDR1 SGHRS, CDR2 YFSETQ. The CDR3 has 16 residues. V lost 2 bases and J lost 0, with 9 bases in between. The CDR3 loop is CASSFRIDSGANVLTF. The CDR3 nucleotides read TGCGCCAGCAGCTTCAGGATCGACTCTGGGGCCAACGTCCTGACTTTC.

The chain has TRBV21-1 and TRBJ1-2; the table's D call, TRBD1, was not checked against the DNA. TRBV21-1 is described as a pseudogene. This CDR3 has 14 residues. CDR3: CASSTRQAHGSFPF. The CDR3 bases are TGTGCCAGCAGCACTAGACAGGCCCACGGAAGTTTCCCCTTC.

In this sample, this clone turned up many times. This chain connects TRBV2 to TRBJ1-2, with a possible D match to TRBD1 (5 bases). Trimming shortened V by 6 bases and J by 0 bases, and 11 bases separated the two germline ends. From germline, CDR1 is SNHLY and CDR2 FYNNEI. This CDR3 has 14 amino acids. The CDR3 spells CASRSTATNYGYTF. The CDR3, as DNA: TGTGCCAGCAGATCGACAGCGACTAACTATGGCTACACCTTC.

This sequence joins TRBV19 and TRBJ1-1; TRBD1 matches at 8 bases. V dropped 4 bases and J dropped 4; count of bases not matched to a gene: 5. The CDR3 covers 14 residues. CDR1 is LNHDA and CDR2 is SQIVND in the germline V gene (reference sequence). The CDR3: CASSSRGPRTEAFF. As DNA, the CDR3 is TGTGCCAGTAGTAGCAGGGGGCCGCGCACTGAAGCTTTCTTT.

The J gene is TRBJ2-7, the V gene TRBV25-1; TRBD2 agrees at 8 bases. The length of the CDR3 is 15 residues. J lost 4 bases, V lost 7 bases, and 12 bases had no gene match. Germline assignment: CDR1 MGHDK and CDR2 SYGVNS. For the CDR3, the DNA is TGTGCCAGCACCGATACTAGCGGCCGACTGTACGAGCAGTACTTC. This translates into CASTDTSGRLYEQYF.

The V and J genes are TRBV9 and TRBJ1-1; D is unresolved. The CDR3 is 15 residues long. V was shortened by 3 bases and J by 2 bases, with 14 bases between the two germline ends. Germline CDR1 reads SGDLS; CDR2 reads YYNGEE. The CDR3 nucleotides are TGTGCCAGCAGCGCCCGGGTTAGTGGAAACACTGAAGCTTTCTTT. Protein: CASSARVSGNTEAFF.

The V gene is TRBV2, the J gene TRBJ2-1; TRBD2 might be the D (5 bases). The germline gives CDR1 SNHLY, CDR2 FYNNEI. The V end lost 7 bases, the J end lost 9 bases, and 16 bases lay between the germline ends. The length of the CDR3 is 13 residues. The CDR3 region has the DNA TGTGCCAGCAATTCGGAACCGGCGGGTGAGCAGTTCTTC. Amino acids: CASNSEPAGEQFF.

The chain joins TRBV25-1 to TRBJ1-4, with D perhaps matching TRBD1 (6 bases). The CDR3 totals 13 residues. Germline V CDR1 and CDR2: MGHDK, SYGVNS. Between the trimmed V and J ends, which lost 0 bases and 8 bases, there was a span of 7 bases. Written as DNA, the CDR3 is TGTGCCAGCAGTGAATATAGGGGGGAAAAACTGTTTTTT. This encodes CASSEYRGEKLFF.

The chain links TRBV3-1 (or the pseudogene TRBV3-2) to TRBJ1-2; 8 bases fit TRBD1. CDR1 and CDR2 from the germline V gene are LGHDT and YNNKEL (reference sequence). This CDR3 spans 13 amino acids. The J segment lost 4 bases and the V segment lost 5 bases, leaving 3 bases of the junction unmatched. CDR3 residues: CASSWDRTYGYTF. The CDR3 nucleotides read TGTGCCAGCAGCTGGGACAGGACCTATGGCTACACCTTC.

This rearrangement joins TRBV9 to TRBJ1-2; D is unclear. The germline V gene encodes CDR1 SGDLS and CDR2 YYNGEE. CDR3 size: 12 residues. Trimming left V 0 bases short and J 8 bases short, with 8 bases between. Written as DNA, the CDR3 is TGTGCCAGCAGCGTAGTTGAGAACGGCTACACCTTC. The encoded protein is CASSVVENGYTF. Filled out from reference TRBV9 and TRBJ1-2, the complete variable domain reads DSGVTQTPKHLITATGQRVTLRCSPRSGDLSVYWYQQSLDQGLQFLIQYYNGEERAKGNILERFSAQQFPDLHSELNLSSLELGDSALYFCASSVVENGYTFGSGTRLTVV.

This rearrangement joins TRBV2 to TRBJ1-3; 9 bases are shared with TRBD1. The CDR3 has 17 amino acids. The V segment lost 6 bases and the J segment 0 bases; nucleotides outside the gene matches: 9. CDR1 and CDR2 from the germline V gene are SNHLY and FYNNEI. Written as DNA, the CDR3 is TGTGCCAGCAGGGGGTACAGGGGGCGATTCTCTGGAAACACCATATATTTT. This codes for CASRGYRGRFSGNTIYF.

This chain uses TRBV6-6 with TRBJ2-7; D perhaps matches TRBD1 (5 bases). CDR1 MNHNY and CDR2 SVGAGI come from the germline V gene (reference sequence). The CDR3 length is 16 residues. The V and J ends lost 5 bases and 6 bases respectively, with 23 bases between them. The CDR3 nucleotides are TGTGCCAGCAGTACCCGGGCCGGTTTCCAAGGGGCCGAGCAGTACTTC. It yields the protein CASSTRAGFQGAEQYF.

CDR3 sequence (DNA): TGTGCCAGCAGCTTTATCAGGGGCAATGAGCAGTTCTTC. Translation gives CASSFIRGNEQFF. V usage is TRBV11-1 and J usage is TRBJ2-1; TRBD1 is a possible D gene (6 bases). Trimming cost V 3 bases and J 6 bases, with 9 bases left between them. Per germline, CDR1 SGHAT and CDR2 FQDESV (reference sequence). The CDR3 consists of 13 residues.

The rearrangement links TRBV11-1 to TRBJ2-1; TRBD2 matches 12 bases. The V gene's germline CDR1 is SGHAT and CDR2 FQDESV (reference sequence). V gave up 4 bases and J gave up 8 bases; unmatched junction bases: 6. The CDR3 has 15 residues. The CDR3 DNA sequence: TGTGCCAGCAGCTCCAGACTAGCGGGAGAGGATGAGCAGTTCTTC. Its translation is CASSSRLAGEDEQFF.

Only a few counts were recorded for this clone. The rearrangement links TRBV7-9 to TRBJ1-5; 8 positions match TRBD1. Germline V lookup: CDR1 SEHNR, CDR2 FQNEAQ (reference sequence). This CDR3 spans 15 amino acids. The V gene end was trimmed by 4 bases and the J gene end by 4 bases; junction bases not matched to a gene: 6. The CDR3 protein is CASSSDRGPNQPQHF. For the CDR3, the DNA is TGTGCCAGCAGCTCAGACAGGGGACCAAATCAGCCCCAGCATTTT.

V and J are TRBV7-9 and TRBJ2-1; TRBD2 matches 11 bases. Looked up from germline, CDR1 is SEHNR and CDR2 is FQNEAQ (reference sequence). The V and J ends lost 2 bases and 10 bases, in that order; junction bases with no gene match: 7. This CDR3 has 15 amino acids. In nucleotides, the CDR3 is TGTGCCAGCAGCTTAATACTAGCGGGAGACGGAGAGCAGTTCTTC. It is translated as CASSLILAGDGEQFF.

The chain couples TRBV7-2 to TRBJ1-5, with TRBD1 identical over 7 bases. The CDR3 consists of 15 residues. Germline trimming cut 6 bases from V and 2 bases from J; bases unmatched to any gene: 7. Germline-derived CDR1 and CDR2 are SGHTA and FQGNSA. CDR3 sequence: CASRSTGVGNQPQHF. CDR3 nucleotide sequence: TGTGCCAGCAGGTCCACAGGGGTGGGCAATCAGCCCCAGCATTTT.